This T cell receptor (beta chain) was sequenced during a study of blood T cell repertoires in COVID-19. Study at large: Sites in the United States, Italy and Spain provided acute and convalescent COVID-19 samples. PBMCs, B-cell-depleted T cells, or T cells were the source of the cDNA or gDNA that made up the material.

V was clipped by 0 bases and J by 10 bases, with 16 bases between them. This CDR3 has 15 amino acids. Germline lookup yields CDR1 GTSNPN and CDR2 SVGIG (reference sequence). The authors' processing: It was from reference gene primer amplification that nucleated cell counts were estimated. Clones were sequenced by immunoSEQ multiplex PCR, and TCRdb holds only the in-frame ones, with some missing. Clonal size and the V and J genes are those of that table, whereas D and trimming came from the DNA. The data show roughly 88,000 clones, 85% to 95% seen once. This clone was recorded a few times. The chain combines TRBV30 with TRBJ1-6; D not resolved. The receptor comes from a woman aged 50 to 65 in a cohort sampled during active COVID-19. Input material: peripheral blood. The chain's CDR3 is CAWSVGRRVGSPLHF. In nucleotides, the CDR3 is TGTGCCTGGAGTGTGGGGAGGAGGGTGGGGTCACCCCTCCACTTT.